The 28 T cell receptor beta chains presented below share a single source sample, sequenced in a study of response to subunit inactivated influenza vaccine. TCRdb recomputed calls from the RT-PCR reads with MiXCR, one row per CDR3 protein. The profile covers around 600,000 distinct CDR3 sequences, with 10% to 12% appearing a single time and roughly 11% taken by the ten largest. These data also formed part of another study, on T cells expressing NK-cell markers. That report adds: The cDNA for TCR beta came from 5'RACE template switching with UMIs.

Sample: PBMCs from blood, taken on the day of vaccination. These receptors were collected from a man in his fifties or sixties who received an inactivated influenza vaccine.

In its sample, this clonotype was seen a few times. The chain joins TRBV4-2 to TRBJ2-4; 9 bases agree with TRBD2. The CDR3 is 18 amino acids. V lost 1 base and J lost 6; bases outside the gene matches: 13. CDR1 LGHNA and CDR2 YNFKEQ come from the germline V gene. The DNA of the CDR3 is TGTGCCAGCAGCCAAGGACCTAGCGGGATCGCCGGTGGAAACATTCAGTACTTC. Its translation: CASSQGPSGIAGGNIQYF.

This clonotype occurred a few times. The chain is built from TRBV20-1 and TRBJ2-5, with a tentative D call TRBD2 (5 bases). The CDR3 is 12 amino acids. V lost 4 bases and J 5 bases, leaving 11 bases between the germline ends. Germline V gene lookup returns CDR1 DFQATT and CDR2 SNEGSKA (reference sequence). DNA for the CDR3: TGCAGTGCTAATAAGCGGTGGGAGACCCAGTACTTC. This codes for CSANKRWETQYF.

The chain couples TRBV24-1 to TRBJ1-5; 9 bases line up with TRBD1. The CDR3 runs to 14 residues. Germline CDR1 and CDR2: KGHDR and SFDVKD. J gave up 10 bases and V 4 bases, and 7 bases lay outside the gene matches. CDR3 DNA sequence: TGTGCCACCAGTGACCCCGGGACAGGGAATCCCCAGCATTTT. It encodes CATSDPGTGNPQHF.

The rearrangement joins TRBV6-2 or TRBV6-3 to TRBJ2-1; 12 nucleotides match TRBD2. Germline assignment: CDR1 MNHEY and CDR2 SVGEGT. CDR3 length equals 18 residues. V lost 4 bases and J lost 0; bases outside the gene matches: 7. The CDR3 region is CASSSLLAGGSSYNEQFF. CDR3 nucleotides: TGTGCCAGCAGTTCCCTTCTAGCGGGGGGGAGCTCCTACAATGAGCAGTTCTTC.

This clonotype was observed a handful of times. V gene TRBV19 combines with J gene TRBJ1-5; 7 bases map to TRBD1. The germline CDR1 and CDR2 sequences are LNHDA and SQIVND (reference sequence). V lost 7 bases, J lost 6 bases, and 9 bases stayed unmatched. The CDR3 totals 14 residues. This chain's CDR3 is CASTDRVGGQPQHF. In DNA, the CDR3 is TGTGCCAGTACCGACAGGGTTGGGGGTCAGCCCCAGCATTTT.

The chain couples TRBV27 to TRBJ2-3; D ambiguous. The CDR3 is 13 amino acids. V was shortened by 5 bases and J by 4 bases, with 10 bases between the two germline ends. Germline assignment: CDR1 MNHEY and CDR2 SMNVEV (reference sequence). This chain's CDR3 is CASSPRSSDTQYF. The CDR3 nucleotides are TGTGCCAGCAGTCCCAGATCCTCAGATACGCAGTATTTT.

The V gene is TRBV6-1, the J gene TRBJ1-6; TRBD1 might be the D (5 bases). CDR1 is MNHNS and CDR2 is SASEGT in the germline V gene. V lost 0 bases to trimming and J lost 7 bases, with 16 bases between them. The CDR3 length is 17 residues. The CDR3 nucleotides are TGTGCCAGCAGTGAAGCGCTTCGGGGGGGAAGAAATTCACCCCTCCACTTT. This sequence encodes CASSEALRGGRNSPLHF.

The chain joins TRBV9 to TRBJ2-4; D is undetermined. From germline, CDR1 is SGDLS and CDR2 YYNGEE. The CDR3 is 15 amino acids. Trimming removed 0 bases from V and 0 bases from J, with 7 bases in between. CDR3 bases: TGTGCCAGCAGCGTAGAAGGGTCAGCCAAAAACATTCAGTACTTC. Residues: CASSVEGSAKNIQYF.

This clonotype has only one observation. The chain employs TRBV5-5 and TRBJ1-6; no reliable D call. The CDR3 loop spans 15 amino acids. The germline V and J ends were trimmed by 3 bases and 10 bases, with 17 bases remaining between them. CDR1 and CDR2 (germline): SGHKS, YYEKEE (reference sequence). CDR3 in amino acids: CASSSSGPEVSPLHF. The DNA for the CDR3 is TGTGCCAGCAGCTCTTCCGGGCCAGAGGTATCACCCCTCCACTTT.

CDR3 residues: CASSPAGINQPQHF. The CDR3 bases are TGTGCCAGCAGCCCCGCGGGCATAAATCAGCCCCAGCATTTT. The chain combines TRBV3-1 with TRBJ1-5; the D is unclear. CDR3 length: 14 residues. V shed 4 bases and J shed 4 bases, with 11 bases lying between them. The germline gives CDR1 LGHDT, CDR2 YNNKEL (reference sequence).

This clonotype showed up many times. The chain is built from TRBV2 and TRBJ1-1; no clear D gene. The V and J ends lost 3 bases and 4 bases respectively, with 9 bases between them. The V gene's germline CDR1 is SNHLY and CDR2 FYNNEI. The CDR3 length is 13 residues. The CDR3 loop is CASSDFESTEAFF. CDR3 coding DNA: TGTGCCAGCAGTGATTTTGAGAGCACTGAAGCTTTCTTT.

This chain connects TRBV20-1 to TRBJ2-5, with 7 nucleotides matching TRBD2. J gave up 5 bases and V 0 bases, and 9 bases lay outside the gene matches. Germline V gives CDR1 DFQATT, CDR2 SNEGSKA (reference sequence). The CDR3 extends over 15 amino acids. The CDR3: CSARDAAGLDETQYF. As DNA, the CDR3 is TGCAGTGCTAGAGATGCAGCGGGGTTGGATGAGACCCAGTACTTC.

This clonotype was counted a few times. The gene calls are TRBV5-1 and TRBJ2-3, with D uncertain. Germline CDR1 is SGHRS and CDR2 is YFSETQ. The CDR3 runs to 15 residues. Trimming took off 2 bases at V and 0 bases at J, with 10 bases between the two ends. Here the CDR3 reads CASSFPETSTDTQYF. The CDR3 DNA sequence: TGCGCCAGCAGCTTTCCGGAAACTAGCACAGATACGCAGTATTTT.

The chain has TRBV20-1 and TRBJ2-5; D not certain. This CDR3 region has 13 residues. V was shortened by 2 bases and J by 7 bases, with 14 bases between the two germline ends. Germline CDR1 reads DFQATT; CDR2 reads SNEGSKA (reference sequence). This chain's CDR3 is CSARSSTVGTQYF. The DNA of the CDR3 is TGCAGTGCTAGATCCTCGACGGTGGGGACCCAGTACTTC.

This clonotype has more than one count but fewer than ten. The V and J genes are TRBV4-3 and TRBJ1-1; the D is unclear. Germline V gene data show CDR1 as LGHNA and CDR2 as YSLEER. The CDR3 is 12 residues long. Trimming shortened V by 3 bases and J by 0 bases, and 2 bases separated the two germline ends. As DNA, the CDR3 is TGCGCCAGCAGCCACATGAACACTGAAGCTTTCTTT. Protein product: CASSHMNTEAFF.

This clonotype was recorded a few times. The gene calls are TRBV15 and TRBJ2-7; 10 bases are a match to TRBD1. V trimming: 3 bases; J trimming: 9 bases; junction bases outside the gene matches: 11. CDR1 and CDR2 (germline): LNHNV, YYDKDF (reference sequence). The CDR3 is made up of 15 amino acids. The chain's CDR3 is CATSREGQGLFGQYF. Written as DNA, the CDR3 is TGTGCCACCAGCAGGGAGGGACAGGGGTTGTTCGGGCAGTACTTC.

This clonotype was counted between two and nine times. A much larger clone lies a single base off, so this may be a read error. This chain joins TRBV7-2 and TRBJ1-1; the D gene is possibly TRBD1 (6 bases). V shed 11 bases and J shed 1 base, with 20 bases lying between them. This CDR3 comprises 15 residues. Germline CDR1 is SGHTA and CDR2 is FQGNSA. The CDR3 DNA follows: TGTGCCTCTCGAAGAGGGACAAGGGGGAACACTGAAGCTTTCTTT. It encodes CASRRGTRGNTEAFF.

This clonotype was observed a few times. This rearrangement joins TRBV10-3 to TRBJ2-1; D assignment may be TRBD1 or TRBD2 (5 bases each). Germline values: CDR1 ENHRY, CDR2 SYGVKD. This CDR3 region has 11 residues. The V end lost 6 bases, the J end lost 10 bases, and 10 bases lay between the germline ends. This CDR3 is CAIRRDGEQFF. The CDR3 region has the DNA TGTGCCATCAGACGGGACGGAGAGCAGTTCTTC.

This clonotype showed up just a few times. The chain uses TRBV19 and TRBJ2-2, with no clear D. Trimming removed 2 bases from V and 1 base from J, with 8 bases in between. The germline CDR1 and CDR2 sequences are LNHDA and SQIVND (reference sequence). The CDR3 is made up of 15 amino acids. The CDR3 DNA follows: TGTGCCAGTAGTATAAAGGCAGGGAACACCGGGGAGCTGTTTTTT. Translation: CASSIKAGNTGELFF.

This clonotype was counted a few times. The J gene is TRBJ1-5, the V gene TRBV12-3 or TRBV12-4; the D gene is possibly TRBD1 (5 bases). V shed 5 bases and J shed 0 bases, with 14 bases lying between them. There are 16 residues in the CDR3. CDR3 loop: CASSRGQVLSNQPQHF. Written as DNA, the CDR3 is TGTGCCAGCAGTCGCGGACAAGTCCTTAGCAATCAGCCCCAGCATTTT.

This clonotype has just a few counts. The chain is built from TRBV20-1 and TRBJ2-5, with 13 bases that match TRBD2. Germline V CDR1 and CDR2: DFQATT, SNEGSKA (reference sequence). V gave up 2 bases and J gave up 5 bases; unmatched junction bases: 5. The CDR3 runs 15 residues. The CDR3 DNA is TGCAGTGCTAGATCGTTGACTAGCGGGAGGGAGACCCAGTACTTC. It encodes CSARSLTSGRETQYF.

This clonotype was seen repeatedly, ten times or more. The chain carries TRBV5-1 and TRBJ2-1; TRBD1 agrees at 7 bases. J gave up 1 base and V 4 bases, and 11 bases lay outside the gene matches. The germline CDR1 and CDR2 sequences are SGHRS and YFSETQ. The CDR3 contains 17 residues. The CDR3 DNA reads TGCGCCAGCAGCAGACGACAGGGTAGAGGGTCCTACAATGAGCAGTTCTTC. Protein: CASSRRQGRGSYNEQFF.

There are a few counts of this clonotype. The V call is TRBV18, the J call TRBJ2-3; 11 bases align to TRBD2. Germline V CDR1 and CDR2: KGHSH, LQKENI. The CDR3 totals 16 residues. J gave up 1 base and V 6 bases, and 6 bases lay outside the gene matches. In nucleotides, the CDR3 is TGTGCCAGCTCCCTCTTGGGACTAGCGGGCACAGATACGCAGTATTTT. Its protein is CASSLLGLAGTDTQYF.

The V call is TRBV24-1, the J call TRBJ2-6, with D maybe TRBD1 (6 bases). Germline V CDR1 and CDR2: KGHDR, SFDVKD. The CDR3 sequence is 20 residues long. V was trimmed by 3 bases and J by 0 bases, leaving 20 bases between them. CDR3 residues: CATSDPRPPGHNSGANVLTF. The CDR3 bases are TGTGCCACCAGTGATCCACGTCCACCGGGACACAACTCTGGGGCCAACGTCCTGACTTTC.

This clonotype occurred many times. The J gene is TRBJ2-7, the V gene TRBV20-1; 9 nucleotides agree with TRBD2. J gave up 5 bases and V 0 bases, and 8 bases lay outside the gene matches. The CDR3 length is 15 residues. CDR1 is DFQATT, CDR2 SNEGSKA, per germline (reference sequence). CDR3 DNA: TGCAGTGCTAGAGATCCGCGGGAGGGCCTCAACGAGCAGTACTTC. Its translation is CSARDPREGLNEQYF.

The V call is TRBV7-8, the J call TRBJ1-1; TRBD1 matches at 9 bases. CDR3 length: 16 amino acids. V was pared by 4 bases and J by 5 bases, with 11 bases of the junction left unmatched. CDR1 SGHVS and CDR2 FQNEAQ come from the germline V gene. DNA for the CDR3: TGTGCCAGCAGCTCCGGACAGGGGTTCGGATCTACTGAAGCTTTCTTT. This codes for CASSSGQGFGSTEAFF.

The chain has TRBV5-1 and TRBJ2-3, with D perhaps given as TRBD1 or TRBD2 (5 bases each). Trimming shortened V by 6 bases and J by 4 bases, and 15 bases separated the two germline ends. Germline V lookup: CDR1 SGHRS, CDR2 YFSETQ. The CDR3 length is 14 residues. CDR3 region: CASTWVGGADTQYF. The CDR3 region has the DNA TGCGCCAGCACCTGGGTTGGGGGTGCAGATACGCAGTATTTT.

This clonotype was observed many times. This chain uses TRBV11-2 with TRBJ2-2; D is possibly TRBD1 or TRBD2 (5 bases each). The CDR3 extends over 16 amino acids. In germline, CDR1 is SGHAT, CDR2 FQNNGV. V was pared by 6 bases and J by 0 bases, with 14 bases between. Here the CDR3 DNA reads TGTGCCAGCAGAAGAACCGGGACGCCGAACACCGGGGAGCTGTTTTTT. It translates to CASRRTGTPNTGELFF.